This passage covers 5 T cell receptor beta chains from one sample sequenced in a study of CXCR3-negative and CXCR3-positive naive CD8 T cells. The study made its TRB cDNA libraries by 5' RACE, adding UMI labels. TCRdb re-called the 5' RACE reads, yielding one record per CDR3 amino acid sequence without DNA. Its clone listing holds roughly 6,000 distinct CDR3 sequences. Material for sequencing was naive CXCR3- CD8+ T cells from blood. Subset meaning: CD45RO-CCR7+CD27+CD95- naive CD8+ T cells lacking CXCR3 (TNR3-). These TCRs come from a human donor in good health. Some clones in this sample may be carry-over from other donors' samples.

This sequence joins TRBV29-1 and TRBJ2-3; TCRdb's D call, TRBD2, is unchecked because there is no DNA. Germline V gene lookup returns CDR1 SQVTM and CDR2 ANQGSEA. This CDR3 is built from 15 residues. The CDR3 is CSGSGTNSITDTQYF.

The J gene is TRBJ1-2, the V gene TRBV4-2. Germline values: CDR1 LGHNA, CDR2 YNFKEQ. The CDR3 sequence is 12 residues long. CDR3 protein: CASSQGPSAYTF.

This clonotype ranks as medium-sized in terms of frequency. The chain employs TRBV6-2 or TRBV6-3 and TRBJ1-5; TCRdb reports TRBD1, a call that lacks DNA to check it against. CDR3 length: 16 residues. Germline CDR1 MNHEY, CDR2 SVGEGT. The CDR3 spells CASSYIGQGAGQPQHF.

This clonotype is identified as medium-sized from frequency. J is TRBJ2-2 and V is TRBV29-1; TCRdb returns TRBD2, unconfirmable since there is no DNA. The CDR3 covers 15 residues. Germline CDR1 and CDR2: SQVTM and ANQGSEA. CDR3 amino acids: CSVDVSGVFPGELFF.

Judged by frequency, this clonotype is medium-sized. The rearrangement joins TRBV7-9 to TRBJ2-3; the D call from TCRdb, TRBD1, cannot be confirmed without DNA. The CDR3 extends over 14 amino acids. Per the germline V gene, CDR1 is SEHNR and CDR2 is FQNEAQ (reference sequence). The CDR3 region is CASSSTGGVDTQYF.